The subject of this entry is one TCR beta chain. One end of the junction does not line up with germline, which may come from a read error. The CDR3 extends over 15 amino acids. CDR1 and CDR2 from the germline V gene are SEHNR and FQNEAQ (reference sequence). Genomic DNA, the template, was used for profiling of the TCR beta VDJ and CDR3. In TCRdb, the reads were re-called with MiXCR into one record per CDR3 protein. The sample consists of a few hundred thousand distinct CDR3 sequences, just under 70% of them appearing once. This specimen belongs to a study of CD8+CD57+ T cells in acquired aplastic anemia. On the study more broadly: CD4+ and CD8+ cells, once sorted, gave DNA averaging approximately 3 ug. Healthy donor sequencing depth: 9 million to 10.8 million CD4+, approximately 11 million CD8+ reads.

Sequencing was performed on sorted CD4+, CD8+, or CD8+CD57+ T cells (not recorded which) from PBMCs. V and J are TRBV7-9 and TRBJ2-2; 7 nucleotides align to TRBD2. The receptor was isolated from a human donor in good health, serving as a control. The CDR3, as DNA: TGTGCCAGCAGCTTCGGCGGCACCGGGACGCGGGAGCTTTTTTTT. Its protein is CASSFGGTGTRELFF.